What follows are 5 T cell receptor beta chains derived from one specimen sequenced in a study of OX40 agonist ivuxolimab in advanced cancers. TCRdb's copy holds only in-frame clones and misses some; the assay was immunoSEQ multiplex PCR. The data contain more than 55,000 clones, roughly 82% of them singletons. The sample was CD4+ or CD8+ T cells sorted from blood, taken in a trial of the OX40 agonist ivuxolimab. Every receptor here comes from an adult with an advanced solid tumor such as melanoma, head and neck, liver or kidney cancer.

The J gene is TRBJ1-2, the V gene TRBV6-5, with 11 bases fitting TRBD1. Germline V gives CDR1 MNHEY, CDR2 SVGAGI. The CDR3 loop spans 15 amino acids. J lost 3 bases, V lost 6 bases, and 6 bases had no gene match. The CDR3 bases are TGTGCCAGCAGCCGCCGGACAGGGGGCTACTATGGCTACACCTTC. Translated: CASSRRTGGYYGYTF.

CDR3 in DNA: TGTGCCAGCAGCTTCAAGGTGGCTGCAACTAATGAAAAACTGTTTTTT. This gives the protein CASSFKVAATNEKLFF. The chain combines TRBV7-9 with TRBJ1-4; D remains ambiguous. The CDR3 has 16 amino acids. CDR1 and CDR2 (germline): SEHNR, FQNEAQ (reference sequence). V gave up 3 bases and J gave up 0 bases, with 11 bases separating them.

This clone has only one observation. The chain joins TRBV5-4 to TRBJ2-6; TRBD1 matches 7 bases. Germline V gene sequence: CDR1 SGHNT, CDR2 YYREEE (reference sequence). This CDR3 comprises 13 residues. CDR3 nucleotides: TGTGGGGGACAGATCTCTGGGGCCAACGTCCTGACTTTC. It translates to CGGQISGANVLTF.

The J gene is TRBJ1-1, the V gene TRBV28; 8 bases fit TRBD1. Trimming cost V 7 bases and J 4 bases; bases outside gene matches: 11. CDR3 length equals 15 residues. Germline-derived CDR1 and CDR2 are MDHEN and SYDVKM. For the CDR3, the DNA is TGTGCCAGCACCAAAGGGGGAACAGGGGGCACTGAAGCTTTCTTT. This sequence encodes CASTKGGTGGTEAFF.

The chain employs TRBV19 and TRBJ1-4, with D perhaps TRBD1 (5 bases). Trimming shortened V by 3 bases and J by 5 bases, and 13 bases separated the two germline ends. The CDR3 loop spans 15 amino acids. CDR1 and CDR2 from the germline V gene are LNHDA and SQIVND (reference sequence). The CDR3 loop is CASSIWQGTNEKLFF. In DNA, the CDR3 is TGTGCCAGTAGTATTTGGCAGGGCACGAATGAAAAACTGTTTTTT.